The present T cell receptor (beta chain) was sequenced within a study of tumor-infiltrating lymphocytes in primary liver carcinoma. Overall study: All patients, whether men or women, fell within 30 to 69 years of age.

Total RNA amounting to 500 ng was the source from which TCR beta cDNA was made with a constant-region primer. It was through three nested multiplex PCR rounds of slightly modified ARM-PCR that TCR beta libraries arose. Running 10 cycles apiece, the first two PCR rounds relied on TRBV1-TRBV30 forward primers together with a C-beta reverse primer. TCRdb independently ran MiXCR on the multiplex PCR reads; one entry per CDR3 protein. The table includes roughly 30,000 distinct CDR3 sequences, approximately 80% detected once. The CDR3 consists of 17 residues. After removal of 7 bases from V and 7 bases from J, the junction contained 17 bases not matched to a gene. Germline CDR1 is MNHEY and CDR2 is SVGEGT. Bulk tissue was left unsorted, and RNA and DNA were co-extracted from about 20-30 mg of it. Study-wide findings and caveats: Tumors had a top-250-clone fraction that was significantly higher than blood (p = 0.039).

This clonotype has ten or more counts. Antigen specificity is unknown. The rearrangement links TRBV6-2 or TRBV6-3 to TRBJ2-1; 9 nucleotides line up with TRBD2. The TCR was taken from a middle-aged man with primary liver carcinoma and hepatitis B virus infection. Material: liver tumor tissue from sampling region 5. Subset noted: tumor region T5, tumor centre. CDR3 amino acids: CASTGVREGLRGNEQFF. CDR3 coding DNA: TGTGCCAGCACGGGTGTGCGGGAGGGCCTAAGGGGAAATGAGCAGTTCTTC.